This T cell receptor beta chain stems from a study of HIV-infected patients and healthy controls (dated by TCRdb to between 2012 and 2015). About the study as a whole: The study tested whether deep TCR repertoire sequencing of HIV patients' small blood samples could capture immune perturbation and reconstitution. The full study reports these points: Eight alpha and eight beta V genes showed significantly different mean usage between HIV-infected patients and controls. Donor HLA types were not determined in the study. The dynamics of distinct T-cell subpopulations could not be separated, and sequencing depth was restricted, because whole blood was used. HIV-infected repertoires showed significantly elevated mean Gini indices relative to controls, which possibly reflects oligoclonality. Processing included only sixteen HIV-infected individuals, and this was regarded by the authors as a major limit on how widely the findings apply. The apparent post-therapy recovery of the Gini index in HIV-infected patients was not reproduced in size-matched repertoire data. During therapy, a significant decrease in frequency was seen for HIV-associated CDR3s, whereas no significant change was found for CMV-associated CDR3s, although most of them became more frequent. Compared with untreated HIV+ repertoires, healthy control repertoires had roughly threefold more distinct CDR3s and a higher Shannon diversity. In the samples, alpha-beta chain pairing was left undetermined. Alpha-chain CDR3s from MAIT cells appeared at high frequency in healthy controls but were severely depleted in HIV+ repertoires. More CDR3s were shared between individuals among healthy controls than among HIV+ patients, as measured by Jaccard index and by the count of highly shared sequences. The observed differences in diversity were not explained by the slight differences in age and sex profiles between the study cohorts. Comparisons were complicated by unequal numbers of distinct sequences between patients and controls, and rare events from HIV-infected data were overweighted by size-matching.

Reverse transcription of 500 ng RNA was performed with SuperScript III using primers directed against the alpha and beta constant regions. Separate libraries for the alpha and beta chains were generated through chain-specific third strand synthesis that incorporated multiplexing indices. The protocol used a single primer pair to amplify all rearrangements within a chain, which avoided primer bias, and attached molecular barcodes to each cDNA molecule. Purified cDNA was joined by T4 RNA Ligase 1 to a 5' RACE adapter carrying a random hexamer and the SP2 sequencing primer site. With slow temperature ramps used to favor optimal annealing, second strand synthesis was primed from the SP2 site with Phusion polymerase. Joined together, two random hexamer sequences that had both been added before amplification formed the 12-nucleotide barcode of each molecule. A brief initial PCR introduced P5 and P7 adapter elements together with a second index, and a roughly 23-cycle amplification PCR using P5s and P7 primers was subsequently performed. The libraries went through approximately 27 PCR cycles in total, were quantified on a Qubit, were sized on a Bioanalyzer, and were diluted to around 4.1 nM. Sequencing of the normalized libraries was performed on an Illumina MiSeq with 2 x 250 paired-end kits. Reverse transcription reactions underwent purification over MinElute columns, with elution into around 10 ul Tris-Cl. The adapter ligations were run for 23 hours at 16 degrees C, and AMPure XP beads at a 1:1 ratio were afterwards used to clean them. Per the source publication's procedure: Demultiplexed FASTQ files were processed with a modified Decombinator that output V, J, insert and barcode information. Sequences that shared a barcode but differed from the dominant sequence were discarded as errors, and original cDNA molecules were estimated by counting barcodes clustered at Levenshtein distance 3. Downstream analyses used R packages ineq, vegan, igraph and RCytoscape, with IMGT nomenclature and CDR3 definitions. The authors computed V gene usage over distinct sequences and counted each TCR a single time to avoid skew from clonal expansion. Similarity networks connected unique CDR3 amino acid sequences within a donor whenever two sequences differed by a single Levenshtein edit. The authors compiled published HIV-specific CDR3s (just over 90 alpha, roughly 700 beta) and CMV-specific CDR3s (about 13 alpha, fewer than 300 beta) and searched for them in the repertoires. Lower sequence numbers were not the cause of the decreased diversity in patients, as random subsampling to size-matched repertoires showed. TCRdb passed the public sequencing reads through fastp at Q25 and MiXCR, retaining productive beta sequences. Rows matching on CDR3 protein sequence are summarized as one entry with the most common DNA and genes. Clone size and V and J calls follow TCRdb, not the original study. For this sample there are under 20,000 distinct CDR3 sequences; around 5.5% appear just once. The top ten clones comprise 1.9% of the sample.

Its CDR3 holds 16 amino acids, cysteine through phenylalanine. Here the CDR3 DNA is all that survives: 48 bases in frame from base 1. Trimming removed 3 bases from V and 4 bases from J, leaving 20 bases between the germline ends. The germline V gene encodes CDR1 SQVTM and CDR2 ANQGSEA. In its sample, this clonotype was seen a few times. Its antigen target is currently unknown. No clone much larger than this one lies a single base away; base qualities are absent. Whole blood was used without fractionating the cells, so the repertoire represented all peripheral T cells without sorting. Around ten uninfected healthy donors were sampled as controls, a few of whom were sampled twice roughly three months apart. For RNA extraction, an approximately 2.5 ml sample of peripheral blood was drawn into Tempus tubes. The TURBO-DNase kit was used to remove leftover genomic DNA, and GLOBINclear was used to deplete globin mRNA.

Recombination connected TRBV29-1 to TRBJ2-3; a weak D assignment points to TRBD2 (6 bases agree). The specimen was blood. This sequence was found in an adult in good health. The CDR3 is CSVEAGGRGAADTQYF. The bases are TGCAGCGTTGAGGCCGGGGGTAGGGGCGCAGCAGATACGCAGTATTTT.